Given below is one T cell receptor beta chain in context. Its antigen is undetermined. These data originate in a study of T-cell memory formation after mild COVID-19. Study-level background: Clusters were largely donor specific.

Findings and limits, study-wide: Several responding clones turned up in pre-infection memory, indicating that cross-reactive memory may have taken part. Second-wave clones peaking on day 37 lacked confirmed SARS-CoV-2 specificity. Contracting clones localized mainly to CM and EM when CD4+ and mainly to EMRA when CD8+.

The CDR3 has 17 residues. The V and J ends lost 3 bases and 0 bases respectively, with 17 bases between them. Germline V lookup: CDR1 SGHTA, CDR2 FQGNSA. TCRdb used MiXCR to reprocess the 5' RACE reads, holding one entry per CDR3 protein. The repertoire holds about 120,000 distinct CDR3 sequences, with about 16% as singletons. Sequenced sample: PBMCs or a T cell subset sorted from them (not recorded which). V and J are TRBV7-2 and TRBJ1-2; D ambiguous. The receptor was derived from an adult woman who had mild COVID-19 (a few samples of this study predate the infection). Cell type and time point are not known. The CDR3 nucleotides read TGTGCCAGCAGCTTCCAAGCCAGGTCTAAGGCTAACTATGGCTACACCTTC. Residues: CASSFQARSKANYGYTF.